Given below is one T cell receptor (beta chain) in context. The sample holds a few counts of this clone. It lacks a known antigen. One junction end disagrees with the germline gene, perhaps due to a read error. This record comes from a study of CD8+ T cells in alopecia areata listed by TCRdb under 2018. About the study as a whole: The treated patients, all with moderate-to-severe alopecia areata, were enrolled in an open-label pilot trial of oral tofacitinib given at 5 to 10 mg twice daily. Patients received tofacitinib for 6 to 18 months and were then followed off drug for 6 months to check for delayed response and recurrence. The SALT score, which quantifies the percentage of affected scalp surface area, was used to measure disease severity in treated patients. The study used high-throughput TCRbeta sequencing to examine T cell clonal expansion in alopecia areata, in both the C3H/HeJ mouse model and human patients. Human TCRbeta sequencing covered scalp tissue and sorted CD4+ and CD8+ peripheral blood T cells from patchy and totalis/universalis alopecia areata patients and healthy controls. Biopsies were taken from tofacitinib-treated patients at baseline and at 4 and 24 weeks of treatment, and a later scalp biopsy was taken in several of the tofacitinib-treated patients. Clonality in the scalp was compared among normal scalp (n=4), patchy alopecia areata scalp (n=8), and alopecia totalis/universalis scalp (n=8). RNA was extracted with the PAXgene miRNA kit for fixed scalp, the miRNeasy kit for PBMCs, and the RNeasy kit for mouse skin. TCRbeta CDR3 regions were amplified by immunoSEQ multiplex PCR using 35 Vbeta forward and 13 Jbeta reverse primers.

The sample's time point, from its label and the paper: about 4 weeks on oral tofacitinib. Reading the label with the study, this specimen's treatment or condition is: oral pan-JAK inhibitor, 5-10 mg twice daily. Lesional scalp punch biopsies and peripheral blood were obtained from alopecia areata patients. PBMCs were separated by density centrifugation and stained for CD3, CD4 and CD8, after which CD4+ and CD8+ T cells were sorted on a FACSAria. There are 12 amino acids in the CDR3, from cysteine to phenylalanine inclusive. Of the read, only the CDR3 DNA is kept; its 36 bases are in frame from base 1. In the germline V gene (reference sequence), CDR1 corresponds to GTSNPN and CDR2 to SVGIG. What the study reported, not specific to this receptor: Unlike mouse skin, which is dominated by gammadelta T cells, normal human skin has resident alphabeta T cells that are also sequenced, and this complicates analysis of the scalp TCR repertoire. Tofacitinib significantly decreased scalp clonality and the number of expanded CD8+ clones among the top 100 scalp clones. Many expanded lesional clones persisted in scalp and blood during tofacitinib treatment, which may partly explain relapse after stopping treatment. Shared TCR sequences between patients were less evident than in mice, which may be partly attributable to HLA diversity in the patient population. Higher clonality and more expanded CD8+ clones were observed in lesional scalp than in normal scalp, particularly in alopecia totalis/universalis, a finding suggestive of antigenic drive. Because the treated cohort was small and had just a single nonresponder, larger studies are needed to establish links between baseline CD8+ expansion and response.

The library was prepared using the immunoSEQ multiplex PCR assay. RNA was extracted from all samples and reverse transcribed into cDNA as template for TCR sequencing. First-strand cDNA was synthesized with SuperScript III using a 2:1 mix of oligo-dT and random hexamers. A synthetic immune receptor repertoire was used to measure amplification bias, and any remaining bias was corrected computationally. On the study's bioinformatics: After raw reads were preprocessed to remove errors, the CDR3 was defined following IMGT conventions as running from the conserved cysteine to phenylalanine. To get clonality, Shannon entropy was normalized by log2 of the number of productive unique TCRs and the result was subtracted from 1. Scalp TCRbeta sequences were cross-referenced with sorted blood CD4 and CD8 repertoires so that the CD4 or CD8 identity of scalp clones could be inferred. TCRdb re-hosts the immuneACCESS table, in-frame sequences only. Its copies lack some clones; in the studies checked, an unresolved V gene accounts for under half of them, and the cause for the rest is not known. V, J and clone size reflect that table, while D and trimming were determined from the DNA. The sample profile shows more than 95,000 clones; 58% of them were found once. The leading ten clones occupy 25% to 30% of the sample.

The source was CD8+ T cells sorted from blood, collected at week 4, from a patient treated with tofacitinib. This receptor was obtained from a human donor with alopecia areata. The chain uses TRBV30 and TRBJ2-5; no D gene call is confident. The DNA reads as follows: TGTGCCTGGAGTTTTAACCAGGAGACCCAGTACTTC. This sequence encodes CAWSFNQETQYF.